This paragraph reports one T cell receptor (beta chain). These data originate in a study of blood T cell repertoires in COVID-19. Study background: The United States, Italy and Spain provided the acute and convalescent COVID-19 samples. The analysed material was cDNA or gDNA that came from T cells, B-cell-depleted T cells, or PBMCs.

The germline CDR1 and CDR2 sequences are SGHAT and FQNNGV. Losses at the gene ends were 3 bases for V and 10 bases for J; bases not matched to a gene: 9. This CDR3 has 14 residues. Authors' methods: Estimates of nucleated cell counts were drawn from the amplification of reference gene primers. TCRdb's copy holds only in-frame clones and misses some; the assay was immunoSEQ multiplex PCR. V, J and clone size derive from that table, while D and trimming were established from the DNA sequence. Here the sample spans some 89,000 clones, 70% to 85% being singletons. The sequence derives from a man between 70 and 80 years old with acute or convalescent COVID-19. The rearrangement joins TRBV11-2 to TRBJ2-7; 10 nucleotides agree with TRBD1. The sample comprised peripheral blood. The DNA of the CDR3 is TGTGCCAGCAGCTTCCTACCCTGGGACAGGGGACAGTACGTC. Translated: CASSFLPWDRGQYV.